Listed here is a single T cell receptor beta chain. The antigen is unknown. The PCR used 60 Vbeta and 13 Jbeta primers. Clones were read by immunoSEQ multiplex PCR, and TCRdb kept only the in-frame ones, dropping some. The sample includes approximately 200,000 clones, less than 90% of them seen just once. These data originate in a study of cytomegalovirus exposure and HLA in healthy donors. Study at large: Membership in the Caucasian-associated ancestry cluster was found for 75% to 90% of 300 to 500 genotyped donors.

Whole-study findings and limits: HLA allele associations emerged for under 20,000 TCR beta sequences in a later analysis, at 0.05 false discovery rate. It was likely that a cluster of highly shared sequence variants was a sequencing artifact. Segments of the TCR beta V type were, in most cases, productive about 90% or about 30% of the time in an earlier analysis.

The TCR comes from a boy between 5 and 17 years old in good health and CMV-seronegative. The sample consisted of PBMCs.

CDR3 residues: CASSVGAGGGTGELFF. In nucleotides, the CDR3 is TGTGCCAGCAGCGTAGGAGCGGGGGGCGGCACCGGGGAGCTGTTTTTT. V usage is TRBV9 and J usage is TRBJ2-2; 9 positions agree with TRBD2. CDR1 SGDLS and CDR2 YYNGEE come from the germline V gene. V lost 0 bases, J lost 4 bases, and 4 bases stayed unmatched. CDR3 size: 16 residues.